These 8 T cell receptor beta chains share one sample of origin, sequenced in a study of tumor-infiltrating lymphocytes in primary liver carcinoma. TCR beta cDNA was made from 500 ng total RNA with a constant-region primer. Library construction for TCR beta comprised three nested multiplex PCR rounds performed with slightly modified ARM-PCR. TRBV1-TRBV30 forward primers paired with a C-beta reverse primer were used in the first two PCR rounds, which ran 9 to 10 cycles each. TCRdb used MiXCR to reprocess the multiplex PCR reads, holding one entry per CDR3 protein. Here the sample spans a few hundred thousand distinct CDR3 sequences, roughly three fifths being singletons. Out of unsorted whole blood came the blood RNA, and germline DNA was extracted as well. Source material: peripheral blood. Source of these receptors: a woman in her thirties with primary liver carcinoma and hepatitis B virus infection.

The DNA for the CDR3 is TGCGCCAGCAGCCAAGATCAGGGGTACACCGGGGAGCTGTTTTTT. Amino acid sequence: CASSQDQGYTGELFF. The chain has TRBV4-1 and TRBJ2-2, with D possibly being TRBD1 (6 bases). Germline assignment: CDR1 MGHRA and CDR2 YSYEKL. Trimming shortened V by 0 bases and J by 3 bases, and 8 bases separated the two germline ends. The CDR3 is 15 amino acids.

As to this clonotype: A much larger clone sits a single nucleotide away, making a read error possible. The V and J genes are TRBV4-1 and TRBJ2-3; 11 bases agree with TRBD2. V shed 3 bases, J shed 5 bases, and the junction held 16 bases outside the gene matches. The CDR3 extends over 19 amino acids. Per germline, CDR1 MGHRA and CDR2 YSYEKL. The CDR3 reads CASSHPGLAVAATVDTQYF. In DNA, the CDR3 is TGCGCCAGCAGCCACCCGGGACTAGCGGTCGCCGCTACCGTAGATACGCAGTATTTT.

The rearrangement uses TRBV4-3 and TRBJ2-7; tentatively, D is TRBD2 (5 bases). Between the trimmed V and J ends, which lost 1 base and 10 bases, there was a span of 23 bases. Germline CDR1 and CDR2: LGHNA and YSLEER. This CDR3 region has 16 residues. CDR3 DNA: TGCGCCAGCAGCCAAGGGCTGAGGGAGAGAGCCTACGGACAGTACTTC. This codes for CASSQGLRERAYGQYF.

In the case of this clonotype: The junction does not match germline at one end; this may be a read error. The V call is TRBV19, the J call TRBJ1-5; D is undetermined. CDR3 length: 13 amino acids. Germline-derived CDR1 and CDR2 are LNHDA and SQIVND (reference sequence). CDR3 DNA: TGTGCCAGTAGTCTCTACCTGAAACAGCCCCGGCATTTT. This codes for CASSLYLKQPRHF.

In this sample, this clonotype turned up once. The junction does not match germline at one end; this may be a read error. In nucleotides, the CDR3 is TGTGCCAGCATCTATAGCGGGCTAAGCTCCTACAATGGGCAGTTCTTC. Amino acids: CASIYSGLSSYNGQFF. The J gene is TRBJ2-1, the V gene TRBV6-2 or TRBV6-3; 7 nucleotides line up with TRBD2. CDR1 and CDR2 (germline): MNHEY, SVGEGT. The CDR3 is 16 amino acids.

As regards this clonotype: This likely comes from a read error, as the CDR3 has no conserved phenylalanine or tryptophan at its end. The chain carries TRBV11-2 and TRBJ2-5; 7 bases align to TRBD2. J gave up 10 bases and V 3 bases, and 17 bases lay outside the gene matches. In germline, CDR1 is SGHAT, CDR2 FQNNGV. The CDR3 loop spans 16 amino acids. In nucleotides, the CDR3 is TGTGCCAGCAGCTTGGGGTGGCGGGGCGGGAGTAAGATCCAGTACTAC. Its protein product is CASSLGWRGGSKIQYY.

Details on this clonotype: The junction departs from the called germline gene at one end, perhaps through a read error. The chain has TRBV7-9 and TRBJ1-4, with a weak D call TRBD1 (5 bases). Germline loops: CDR1 SEHNR, CDR2 FQNEAQ (reference sequence). This CDR3 has 12 residues. In DNA form, the CDR3 reads TGTGCCAGCAGACCCCTGGGGGAAAAACTGTTTTTC. It translates to CASRPLGEKLFF. The variable domain in full, with the rest retrieved from reference TRBV7-9 and TRBJ1-4, is DTGVSQNPRHKITKRGQNVTFRCDPISEHNRLYWYRQTLGQGPEFLTYFQNEAQLEKSRLLSDRFSAERPKGSFSTLEIQRTEQGDSAMYLCASRPLGEKLFFGSGTQLSVL.

The chain carries TRBV6-2 or TRBV6-3 and TRBJ2-5; tentative D call: TRBD2 (7 bases). The germline V gene encodes CDR1 MNHEY and CDR2 SVGEGT. The CDR3 has 17 residues. Trimming stripped 0 bases from V and 4 bases from J, with 18 bases between. CDR3 in amino acids: CASSYSFDRSGGETQYF. The CDR3 bases are TGTGCCAGCAGTTACTCGTTTGACAGGTCGGGGGGAGAGACCCAGTACTTC.